Below are 25 T cell receptor beta chains sequenced from a single sample in a study of T cell responses to AZD1222 COVID-19 vaccine. Clones were sequenced by immunoSEQ multiplex PCR, and TCRdb holds only the in-frame ones, with some missing. The data hold approximately 130,000 clones, with approximately 80% observed a single time. The material sequenced was peripheral blood, taken 28 days after the second AZD1222 dose. These receptors originate from an adult who received the AZD1222 COVID-19 vaccine.

The genes are TRBV23-1 and TRBJ2-1, with 11 positions matching TRBD1. TRBV23-1 is treated as an ORF (open reading frame) with a function not yet certain. The CDR3 runs to 20 residues. Trimming cost V 2 bases and J 5 bases; bases outside gene matches: 17. This CDR3 is CASSQNNWTGGQWGNNEQFF. CDR3 nucleotides: TGCGCCAGCAGTCAAAATAACTGGACAGGGGGCCAGTGGGGAAACAATGAGCAGTTCTTC.

This clone was detected once. This chain links TRBV6-5 with TRBJ1-1, with unresolved D. Germline CDR1 is MNHEY and CDR2 is SVGAGI. Trimming removed 0 bases at V and 4 bases at J, with 12 bases between. This CDR3 is 15 amino acids long. CDR3 coding DNA: TGTGCCAGCAGTTACTCGGGCCGGAGAGGCACTGAAGCTTTCTTT. It encodes CASSYSGRRGTEAFF.

The chain links TRBV6-5 to TRBJ2-7; the match to TRBD2 covers 10 bases. Looked up from germline, CDR1 is MNHEY and CDR2 is SVGAGI. The V segment lost 7 bases and the J segment 4 bases; nucleotides outside the gene matches: 7. This CDR3 contains 14 residues. This CDR3 reads CASTRGLADYEQYF. In nucleotides, the CDR3 is TGTGCCAGCACTAGAGGACTAGCGGATTACGAGCAGTACTTC.

The chain uses TRBV5-1 and TRBJ2-7; D is unclear. Germline V CDR1 and CDR2: SGHRS, YFSETQ. V shed 0 bases and J shed 7 bases, with 8 bases lying between them. The CDR3 covers 12 residues. The CDR3 DNA reads as TGCGCCAGCAGCTTGGCAATAGGGGAGCAGTACTTC. This codes for CASSLAIGEQYF. Drawing the rest from reference TRBV5-1 and TRBJ2-7, the complete variable domain is KAGVTQTPRYLIKTRGQQVTLSCSPISGHRSVSWYQQTPGQGLQFLFEYFSETQRNKGNFPGRFSGRQFSNSRSEMNVSTLELGDSALYLCASSLAIGEQYFGPGTRLTVT.

The rearrangement joins TRBV6-2 or TRBV6-3 to TRBJ2-7, with D hard to call. V lost 6 bases and J lost 2, with 17 bases in between. Per the germline V gene, CDR1 is MNHEY and CDR2 is SVGEGT. The CDR3 extends over 15 amino acids. The DNA for the CDR3 is TGTGCCAGCAGCCCATGGCTAAAGAGCCCCTACGAGCAGTACTTC. It specifies CASSPWLKSPYEQYF.

The V gene is TRBV5-6, the J gene TRBJ2-5; 7 bases fit TRBD2. Germline V gene data show CDR1 as SGHDT and CDR2 as YYEEEE. This CDR3 comprises 15 residues. V dropped 2 bases and J dropped 5; count of bases not matched to a gene: 9. The chain's CDR3 is CASSFDGGKVETQYF. CDR3 coding DNA: TGTGCCAGCAGCTTTGACGGGGGGAAGGTGGAGACCCAGTACTTC.

The chain uses TRBV28 and TRBJ1-1, with D tentatively TRBD1 (6 bases). Between the trimmed V and J ends, which lost 2 bases and 0 bases, there was a span of 10 bases. Looked up from germline, CDR1 is MDHEN and CDR2 is SYDVKM. This CDR3 has 15 residues. The CDR3 bases are TGTGCCAGCAGTTTAGGGGGGGGCATGAACACTGAAGCTTTCTTT. Amino acid sequence: CASSLGGGMNTEAFF.

This chain links TRBV12-3 or TRBV12-4 with TRBJ1-2, with D tentatively TRBD1 (5 bases). The length of the CDR3 is 13 residues. V gave up 4 bases and J gave up 8 bases, with 14 bases separating them. CDR3 bases: TGTGCCAGCAGTTCCGCGGGGGGACGGGGCTACACCTTC. The encoded protein is CASSSAGGRGYTF.

V gene TRBV7-9 combines with J gene TRBJ1-2; no clear D. This CDR3 is built from 19 residues. Trimming took 4 bases from V and 4 from J, leaving 28 bases between them. Germline V CDR1 and CDR2: SEHNR, FQNEAQ (reference sequence). The CDR3 sequence: CASSSTPERAKGNSYGYTF. Written as DNA, the CDR3 is TGTGCCAGCAGCTCTACCCCCGAGAGGGCGAAGGGTAACTCCTATGGCTACACCTTC. The variable domain in full, completed from reference TRBV7-9 and TRBJ1-2, reads DTGVSQNPRHKITKRGQNVTFRCDPISEHNRLYWYRQTLGQGPEFLTYFQNEAQLEKSRLLSDRFSAERPKGSFSTLEIQRTEQGDSAMYLCASSSTPERAKGNSYGYTFGSGTRLTVV.

V gene TRBV7-2 combines with J gene TRBJ1-5; D is uncertain. Trimming took 2 bases from V and 0 from J, leaving 20 bases between them. Germline-derived CDR1 and CDR2 are SGHTA and FQGNSA. The CDR3 runs 19 residues. CDR3 amino acids: CASSLPADVSRYSNQPQHF. CDR3 DNA sequence: TGTGCCAGCAGCTTACCCGCGGACGTCTCCCGTTATAGCAATCAGCCCCAGCATTTT.

The chain joins TRBV7-2 to TRBJ1-6; a possible D gene is TRBD1 (5 bases). V lost 2 bases and J 6 bases, leaving 11 bases between the germline ends. CDR1 is SGHTA and CDR2 is FQGNSA in the germline V gene. CDR3 length: 15 residues. The CDR3 bases are TGTGCCAGCAGCTTAAGGGGAAAGTCTAATTCACCCCTCCACTTT. The encoded protein is CASSLRGKSNSPLHF.

V usage is TRBV10-1 and J usage is TRBJ1-5; tentative D call: TRBD1 (5 bases). V dropped 2 bases and J dropped 6 bases, with 14 bases sitting between them. Looked up from germline, CDR1 is WNHNN and CDR2 is SYGVQD (reference sequence). CDR3 length equals 15 residues. In nucleotides, the CDR3 is TGCGCCAGCAGTGAGGACGTGGGGGGGGGTCAGCCCCAGCATTTT. Amino acid sequence: CASSEDVGGGQPQHF.

V gene TRBV6-5 combines with J gene TRBJ1-3; D call uncertain. Germline CDR1 is MNHEY and CDR2 is SVGAGI. This CDR3 has 15 residues. The germline V and J ends were trimmed by 2 bases and 4 bases, with 12 bases remaining between them. Here the CDR3 DNA reads TGTGCCAGCAGTTACCGCGGGTCCGGGGGAAACACCATATATTTT. Its protein product is CASSYRGSGGNTIYF.

This chain uses TRBV30 with TRBJ1-6; TRBD1 agrees at 7 bases. Trimming cost V 2 bases and J 6 bases; bases outside gene matches: 1. Germline loops: CDR1 GTSNPN, CDR2 SVGIG (reference sequence). CDR3 length equals 13 residues. The CDR3 region is CAWSKGANSPLHF. CDR3 bases: TGTGCCTGGAGTAAGGGGGCTAATTCACCCCTCCACTTT.

The rearrangement links TRBV12-3 or TRBV12-4 to TRBJ2-2, with D unclear. The ends were cut back, 3 bases at V and 6 bases at J, with 5 bases in the middle. The CDR3 has 12 residues. For the CDR3, the DNA is TGTGCCAGCAGTTTCGGGTCCGGGGAGCTGTTTTTT. Translating gives CASSFGSGELFF.

The rearrangement uses TRBV3-1 (or the pseudogene TRBV3-2) and TRBJ2-3, with 7 bases matching TRBD1. Germline V CDR1 and CDR2: LGHDT, YNNKEL (reference sequence). This CDR3 is 15 amino acids long. The V and J ends lost 4 bases and 2 bases, in that order; junction bases with no gene match: 6. In nucleotides, the CDR3 is TGTGCCAGCAGCCTGAGGGACAGATACACAGATACGCAGTATTTT. Translation gives CASSLRDRYTDTQYF.

This chain connects TRBV28 to TRBJ1-2, with TRBD1 matching 7 bases. V was pared by 6 bases and J by 3 bases, with 7 bases of the junction left unmatched. CDR3 length: 14 residues. CDR1 is MDHEN, CDR2 SYDVKM, per germline. Written as DNA, the CDR3 is TGTGCCAGCAGCCGGGCGGGACAGTACTATGGCTACACCTTC. Amino acid sequence: CASSRAGQYYGYTF.

A single count supports this clone. This rearrangement joins TRBV5-1 to TRBJ2-5; D possibly corresponds to TRBD2 (6 bases). In germline, CDR1 is SGHRS, CDR2 YFSETQ. The CDR3 length is 15 residues. V lost 1 base and J lost 2, with 12 bases in between. The CDR3 region is CASSLMGGSQETQYF. The CDR3 region has the DNA TGCGCCAGCAGCTTGATGGGGGGTTCTCAAGAGACCCAGTACTTC.

The rearrangement uses TRBV5-1 and TRBJ1-2, with 7 bases matching TRBD1. With 3 bases clipped from V and 0 bases from J, the junction kept 5 bases outside the gene matches. The CDR3 runs 15 residues. CDR1 and CDR2 from the germline V gene are SGHRS and YFSETQ. CDR3 residues: CASSWGTAPNYGYTF. The CDR3 region has the DNA TGCGCCAGCAGCTGGGGGACAGCCCCTAACTATGGCTACACCTTC.

This clone was observed many times. This chain joins TRBV2 and TRBJ1-3, with D possibly being TRBD1 (5 bases). There are 14 residues in the CDR3. Germline assignment: CDR1 SNHLY and CDR2 FYNNEI. V was cut by 6 bases and J by 4 bases, with 13 bases left in between. CDR3 region: CASRPQGPGNTIYF. The CDR3 DNA reads as TGTGCCAGCAGACCTCAGGGACCGGGAAACACCATATATTTT.

This chain uses TRBV4-3 with TRBJ1-6; the D gene is possibly TRBD1 (5 bases). V was clipped by 0 bases and J by 6 bases, with 15 bases between them. This CDR3 region has 17 residues. CDR1 is LGHNA, CDR2 YSLEER, per germline. CDR3 DNA: TGCGCCAGCAGCCAAGAGTGGAGGGGTCGGTCTAATTCACCCCTCCACTTT. Its translation: CASSQEWRGRSNSPLHF.

Note on this clone: The same CDR3 is also encoded by other DNA sequences in this sample. The chain has TRBV28 and TRBJ1-2; TRBD1 matches at 8 bases. Per the germline V gene, CDR1 is MDHEN and CDR2 is SYDVKM. The CDR3 sequence is 14 residues long. The J segment lost 4 bases and the V segment lost 6 bases, leaving 7 bases of the junction unmatched. CDR3 in amino acids: CASSLPGQGYGYTF. CDR3 coding DNA: TGTGCCAGCAGCCTTCCCGGACAGGGCTATGGCTACACCTTC.

This chain uses TRBV5-1 with TRBJ2-2, with TRBD2 identical over 7 bases. The trim removed 5 bases at V and 3 bases at J, leaving 4 bases unmatched. Germline values: CDR1 SGHRS, CDR2 YFSETQ. The CDR3 loop spans 14 amino acids. CDR3 region: CASSGRVDTGELFF. CDR3 coding DNA: TGCGCCAGCAGTGGGAGGGTGGACACCGGGGAGCTGTTTTTT.

The DNA of the CDR3 is TGTGCCAGCAGAGGGGGACCCAAAACGCAGTATTTT. Translating gives CASRGGPKTQYF. This chain connects TRBV6-5 to TRBJ2-3; possibly TRBD1 for D (6 bases). The CDR3 is made up of 12 amino acids. Germline V gives CDR1 MNHEY, CDR2 SVGAGI. The ends were cut back, 6 bases at V and 9 bases at J, with 13 bases in the middle.

The chain combines TRBV30 with TRBJ1-6; 8 bases are shared with TRBD1. The CDR3 spans 17 residues. V dropped 1 base and J dropped 8; count of bases not matched to a gene: 13. Germline-derived CDR1 and CDR2 are GTSNPN and SVGIG (reference sequence). In DNA, the CDR3 is TGTGCCTGGAGTGAGCGACACGAGACAGGGGTCCATTCACCCCTCCACTTT. Its translation: CAWSERHETGVHSPLHF.